These 26 T cell receptor beta chains came from one sample sequenced in a study of T-cell reconstitution after alpha-beta-depleted transplantation in children (dated by TCRdb to about 2016). Preparation of the library involved PCR. Instrument used: Illumina HiSeq 2500. TCR library preparation used molecular barcoding, with unique molecular identifiers applied to normalize quantification of the TCRbeta repertoire. TCRdb applied fastp at Q25 and MiXCR to the public reads, then kept only in-frame beta chains. Entries are consolidated by CDR3 protein sequence, retaining the most common genes and DNA. Within this sample are some 390,000 distinct CDR3 sequences, with about 20% of them counted one time only. 3% to 4% of the sample lies in the top ten. The sequenced sample was PBMCs from the stem cell graft donor, obtained from the stem cell graft. The receptors shown here come from a human donor who donated a stem cell graft to a child with acute myeloid leukemia.

This clonotype was counted only a few times. The V call is TRBV12-3 or TRBV12-4, the J call TRBJ2-3, with D tentatively TRBD1 or TRBD2 (6 bases each). The V end was cut by 6 bases, the J end by 0 bases, with 19 bases between. CDR3 length: 17 amino acids. In nucleotides, the CDR3 is TGTGCCAGCAGCAACACCTTCGCGGGGACAAGCACAGATACGCAGTATTTT. Its protein product is CASSNTFAGTSTDTQYF.

This chain links TRBV5-1 with TRBJ2-7; TRBD2 might be the D (5 bases). The ends were cut back, 8 bases at V and 6 bases at J, with 24 bases in the middle. CDR1 is SGHRS, CDR2 YFSETQ, per germline. The CDR3 consists of 15 residues. The CDR3: CASSATLRGRSEQYF. As DNA, the CDR3 is TGCGCCAGTAGCGCGACCCTACGAGGACGCTCCGAGCAGTACTTC. Using reference TRBV5-1 and TRBJ2-7 for the parts outside the CDR3, the full variable domain is KAGVTQTPRYLIKTRGQQVTLSCSPISGHRSVSWYQQTPGQGLQFLFEYFSETQRNKGNFPGRFSGRQFSNSRSEMNVSTLELGDSALYLCASSATLRGRSEQYFGPGTRLTVT.

The rearrangement uses TRBV30 and TRBJ2-1; TRBD1 agrees at 7 bases. The CDR3 has 12 residues. V trimming: 4 bases; J trimming: 8 bases; junction bases outside the gene matches: 5. Germline assignment: CDR1 GTSNPN and CDR2 SVGIG (reference sequence). CDR3 sequence reads: CAWTATGHEQFF. The CDR3 region has the DNA TGTGCCTGGACCGCGACAGGGCATGAGCAGTTCTTC.

V usage is TRBV20-1 and J usage is TRBJ1-5; TRBD1 aligns across 9 bases. V lost 1 base to trimming and J lost 3 bases; unmatched junction nucleotides: 4. The germline gives CDR1 DFQATT, CDR2 SNEGSKA (reference sequence). The CDR3 has 15 residues. As DNA, the CDR3 is TGCAGTGCTAGAGGCGGGACAGGGAACAATCAGCCCCAGCATTTT. This gives the protein CSARGGTGNNQPQHF.

Ten or more counts support this clonotype. The chain joins TRBV20-1 to TRBJ1-5; TRBD1 is a possible D gene (5 bases). This CDR3 spans 14 amino acids. Between the trimmed V and J ends, which lost 3 bases and 2 bases, there was a span of 11 bases. Germline lookup yields CDR1 DFQATT and CDR2 SNEGSKA (reference sequence). The DNA for the CDR3 is TGCAGTGCTAGTCCTGGACACCGCAATCAGCCCCAGCATTTT. Its translation: CSASPGHRNQPQHF.

The chain recombines TRBV5-1 with TRBJ2-3; maybe TRBD1 (5 bases). Germline lookup yields CDR1 SGHRS and CDR2 YFSETQ. This CDR3 has 14 residues. The germline V and J ends were trimmed by 0 bases and 4 bases, with 9 bases remaining between them. CDR3 loop: CASSLAKGSDTQYF. DNA of the CDR3: TGCGCCAGCAGCTTGGCCAAGGGGTCAGATACGCAGTATTTT. The variable domain in full, with the rest retrieved from reference TRBV5-1 and TRBJ2-3, is KAGVTQTPRYLIKTRGQQVTLSCSPISGHRSVSWYQQTPGQGLQFLFEYFSETQRNKGNFPGRFSGRQFSNSRSEMNVSTLELGDSALYLCASSLAKGSDTQYFGPGTRLTVL.

The chain employs TRBV6-2 or TRBV6-3 and TRBJ1-1; D remains ambiguous. The germline gives CDR1 MNHEY, CDR2 SVGEGT. V lost 6 bases, J lost 11 bases, and 16 bases lay in between. The CDR3 totals 12 residues. This chain's CDR3 is CASRSPAGGAFF. The CDR3 coding sequence is TGTGCCAGCAGGAGCCCAGCCGGTGGGGCTTTCTTT.

The V call is TRBV5-6, the J call TRBJ2-1, with 13 bases identical to TRBD2. The CDR3 sequence is 18 residues long. V was clipped by 4 bases and J by 4 bases; unmatched bases: 11. Germline V gives CDR1 SGHDT, CDR2 YYEEEE. This chain's CDR3 is CASSETSGRALLYNEQFF. For the CDR3, the DNA is TGTGCCAGCAGCGAAACTAGCGGGAGGGCCTTACTTTACAATGAGCAGTTCTTC.

The chain recombines TRBV5-1 with TRBJ2-1, with 9 bases aligning to TRBD1. The CDR3 totals 15 residues. Germline V lookup: CDR1 SGHRS, CDR2 YFSETQ. With V trimmed by 0 bases and J by 6 bases, 4 bases remained unmatched. CDR3 amino acids: CASSLGQGGGNEQFF. CDR3 nucleotides: TGCGCCAGCAGCTTGGGACAGGGGGGGGGCAATGAGCAGTTCTTC. Full variable domain (rest looked up from reference TRBV5-1 and TRBJ2-1): KAGVTQTPRYLIKTRGQQVTLSCSPISGHRSVSWYQQTPGQGLQFLFEYFSETQRNKGNFPGRFSGRQFSNSRSEMNVSTLELGDSALYLCASSLGQGGGNEQFFGPGTRLTVL.

About this clonotype: The CDR3 ends on some other residue instead of the conserved phenylalanine or tryptophan, so this is likely a read error. The V and J genes are TRBV6-1 and TRBJ1-6; TRBD1 matches at 7 bases. With 5 bases clipped from V and 5 bases from J, the junction kept 12 bases outside the gene matches. The CDR3 has 17 amino acids. CDR1 and CDR2 from the germline V gene are MNHNS and SASEGT. CDR3 in DNA: TGTGCCAGCAGTACCTTACCGGGACAGACTAATAATTCACCCCTCCACTGT. Protein product: CASSTLPGQTNNSPLHC.

This chain connects TRBV12-3 or TRBV12-4 to TRBJ2-1; D gene unclear. The CDR3 loop spans 12 amino acids. V dropped 5 bases and J dropped 8 bases, with 10 bases sitting between them. The chain's CDR3 is CASSPAAHEQFF. The CDR3 DNA sequence: TGTGCCAGCAGTCCTGCGGCCCATGAGCAGTTCTTC.

This chain links TRBV5-1 with TRBJ2-1; weak D call: TRBD2 (5 bases). V dropped 7 bases and J dropped 6 bases, with 17 bases sitting between them. The length of the CDR3 is 14 residues. The germline V gene encodes CDR1 SGHRS and CDR2 YFSETQ. The CDR3 reads CASGRDPGINEQFF. In DNA, the CDR3 is TGCGCCAGCGGCCGAGATCCGGGGATCAATGAGCAGTTCTTC.

The rearrangement links TRBV10-3 to TRBJ2-7; 7 positions match TRBD1. Germline CDR1 is ENHRY and CDR2 is SYGVKD. Trimming removed 0 bases from V and 7 bases from J; junction bases left unmatched: 6. The CDR3 loop spans 14 amino acids. The CDR3 spells CAISESQGTGEQYF. DNA for the CDR3: TGTGCCATCAGTGAGTCACAGGGGACGGGGGAGCAGTACTTC.

This clonotype was counted a few times. V usage is TRBV11-3 and J usage is TRBJ2-1, with D possibly being TRBD2 (6 bases). The CDR3 has 15 residues. Between the trimmed V and J ends, which lost 5 bases and 14 bases, there was a span of 25 bases. Germline CDR1 reads SGHNT; CDR2 reads YENEEA. DNA for the CDR3: TGTGCCAGCAGCCCGCACCCGGACTACCAATCGCAGGAGTTCTTC. This codes for CASSPHPDYQSQEFF.

This clonotype was seen a single time. This sequence joins TRBV30 and TRBJ1-4, with TRBD1 identical over 10 bases. Germline trimming cut 5 bases from V and 5 bases from J; bases unmatched to any gene: 5. Germline V gene data show CDR1 as GTSNPN and CDR2 as SVGIG (reference sequence). This CDR3 region has 14 residues. CDR3 loop: CAWLRDRGNEKLFF. For the CDR3, the DNA is TGTGCCTGGCTCCGGGACAGGGGAAATGAAAAACTGTTTTTT. Using reference TRBV30 and TRBJ1-4 for the parts outside the CDR3, the full variable domain is SQTIHQWPATLVQPVGSPLSLECTVEGTSNPNLYWYRQAAGRGLQLLFYSVGIGQISSEVPQNLSASRPQDRQFILSSKKLLLSDSGFYLCAWLRDRGNEKLFFGSGTQLSVL.

The V gene is TRBV9, the J gene TRBJ1-2; 12 bases agree with TRBD1. The CDR3 has 15 residues. The J segment lost 5 bases and the V segment lost 4 bases, leaving 6 bases of the junction unmatched. In germline, CDR1 is SGDLS, CDR2 YYNGEE. The CDR3 bases are TGTGCCAGCAGCCCCAGGGACAGGGGGCAGTATGGCTACACCTTC. Translation: CASSPRDRGQYGYTF.

V usage is TRBV7-9 and J usage is TRBJ2-2; perhaps TRBD1 as D (6 bases). Germline values: CDR1 SEHNR, CDR2 FQNEAQ (reference sequence). V lost 6 bases to trimming and J lost 6 bases, with 11 bases between them. CDR3 length: 13 residues. The CDR3: CASRPTGPGELFF. The CDR3 DNA is TGTGCCAGCAGGCCTACAGGGCCCGGGGAGCTGTTTTTT.

This clonotype was recorded a few times. V gene TRBV29-1 combines with J gene TRBJ2-3; TRBD1 matches at 8 bases. Trimming cost V 4 bases and J 6 bases; bases outside gene matches: 6. The CDR3 runs to 13 residues. Germline V lookup: CDR1 SQVTM, CDR2 ANQGSEA. CDR3 protein: CSVGQGHGDTQYF. The CDR3 DNA reads TGCAGCGTTGGACAGGGGCACGGGGATACGCAGTATTTT.

J is TRBJ1-6 and V is TRBV20-1, with D perhaps TRBD1 (5 bases). V was clipped by 7 bases and J by 7 bases, with 11 bases between them. The germline CDR1 and CDR2 sequences are DFQATT and SNEGSKA (reference sequence). The CDR3 runs 12 residues. This chain's CDR3 is CSGGQGNSPLHF. The CDR3 DNA reads TGCAGTGGAGGGCAGGGCAATTCACCCCTCCACTTT.

This clonotype occurred a few times. The chain uses TRBV5-1 and TRBJ2-5, with D unclear. V lost 0 bases to trimming and J lost 2 bases, with 14 bases between them. In germline, CDR1 is SGHRS, CDR2 YFSETQ. This CDR3 contains 16 residues. The CDR3 spells CASSLDFGNRQETQYF. CDR3 sequence (DNA): TGCGCCAGCAGCTTGGACTTCGGCAATAGACAAGAGACCCAGTACTTC.

The table lists this clonotype with a few counts. The chain uses TRBV12-3 or TRBV12-4 and TRBJ2-5, with 8 bases matching TRBD1. V lost 5 bases to trimming and J lost 4 bases; unmatched junction nucleotides: 6. This CDR3 has 14 amino acids. The DNA for the CDR3 is TGTGCCAGCAGTCCGACAGGGGTAGTAGAGACCCAGTACTTC. Its translation is CASSPTGVVETQYF.

The gene calls are TRBV30 and TRBJ2-7; D may be TRBD1 (6 bases). Germline assignment: CDR1 GTSNPN and CDR2 SVGIG (reference sequence). Trimming took 2 bases from V and 6 from J, leaving 14 bases between them. The CDR3 loop spans 13 amino acids. CDR3 sequence reads: CAWSRGYLGEQYF. CDR3 nucleotide sequence: TGTGCCTGGAGTAGGGGGTATCTCGGCGAGCAGTACTTC. The whole variable domain, filled in from reference TRBV30 and TRBJ2-7, reads SQTIHQWPATLVQPVGSPLSLECTVEGTSNPNLYWYRQAAGRGLQLLFYSVGIGQISSEVPQNLSASRPQDRQFILSSKKLLLSDSGFYLCAWSRGYLGEQYFGPGTRLTVT.

This rearrangement joins TRBV5-5 to TRBJ2-5; 9 bases align to TRBD1. The germline V gene encodes CDR1 SGHKS and CDR2 YYEKEE (reference sequence). The CDR3 contains 14 residues. After removal of 6 bases from V and 3 bases from J, the junction contained 6 bases not matched to a gene. The DNA of the CDR3 is TGTGCCAGCAACTACCGGACAGGGGAAGAGACCCAGTACTTC. This gives the protein CASNYRTGEETQYF.

This clonotype was detected only a few times. The chain recombines TRBV11-2 with TRBJ2-7; 7 nucleotides match TRBD2. CDR3 length: 13 residues. Germline V lookup: CDR1 SGHAT, CDR2 FQNNGV. V trimming: 3 bases; J trimming: 3 bases; junction bases outside the gene matches: 2. In nucleotides, the CDR3 is TGTGCCAGCAGCTTGGGGGAGGGCTACGAGCAGTACTTC. The encoded protein is CASSLGEGYEQYF.

This clonotype was observed a handful of times. The rearrangement links TRBV12-3 or TRBV12-4 to TRBJ2-2, with D perhaps TRBD2 (7 bases). Trimming stripped 7 bases from V and 1 base from J, with 16 bases between. There are 16 residues in the CDR3. Here the CDR3 reads CASTWGGGMNTGELFF. In DNA, the CDR3 is TGTGCCAGCACCTGGGGGGGGGGCATGAACACCGGGGAGCTGTTTTTT.

The chain is built from TRBV5-1 and TRBJ1-3; D is unresolved. Looked up from germline, CDR1 is SGHRS and CDR2 is YFSETQ. This CDR3 is built from 14 residues. V shed 6 bases and J shed 0 bases, with 10 bases lying between them. This CDR3 is CASTLDISGNTIYF. CDR3 bases: TGCGCCAGCACCCTAGACATCTCTGGAAACACCATATATTTT.